These 3 T cell receptor beta chains came from one sample sequenced in a study of T-cell reconstitution after alpha-beta-depleted transplantation in children. The authors prepared the TCRbeta library with unique molecular identifiers. MiXCR, applied by TCRdb to the PCR reads, yields one record per CDR3 protein. The data contain approximately 400,000 distinct CDR3 sequences, approximately 11% of them singletons. The material was PBMCs from the stem cell graft donor, obtained from the stem cell graft. These receptors came from a human donor who donated a stem cell graft to a child with acute myeloid leukemia.

The chain recombines TRBV11-2 with TRBJ2-7; 11 bases agree with TRBD1. This CDR3 has 17 amino acids. After removal of 4 bases from V and 6 bases from J, the junction contained 14 bases not matched to a gene. Germline V gene data show CDR1 as SGHAT and CDR2 as FQNNGV. Written as DNA, the CDR3 is TGTGCCAGCAGCTCAGGGGCCTGGACAGGGGGCAGTCTCGAGCAGTACGTC. Protein sequence: CASSSGAWTGGSLEQYV.

This chain links TRBV7-2 with TRBJ1-1; the D is unclear. CDR3 length equals 16 residues. In germline, CDR1 is SGHTA, CDR2 FQGNSA. Trimming removed 2 bases at V and 2 bases at J, with 15 bases between. The DNA of the CDR3 is TGTGCCAGCAGCTTAAGTGGGCCTCCAGCTAACACTGAAGCTTTCTTT. Its protein product is CASSLSGPPANTEAFF.

This clonotype was observed a few times. This rearrangement joins TRBV20-1 to TRBJ2-1, with 15 bases identical to TRBD2. The CDR3 covers 17 residues. Looked up from germline, CDR1 is DFQATT and CDR2 is SNEGSKA (reference sequence). J lost 0 bases, V lost 6 bases, and 6 bases had no gene match. The CDR3, as DNA: TGCAGTGCCAGGACTAGCGGGGGGGTCAGCTCCTACAATGAGCAGTTCTTC. Translating it yields CSARTSGGVSSYNEQFF.